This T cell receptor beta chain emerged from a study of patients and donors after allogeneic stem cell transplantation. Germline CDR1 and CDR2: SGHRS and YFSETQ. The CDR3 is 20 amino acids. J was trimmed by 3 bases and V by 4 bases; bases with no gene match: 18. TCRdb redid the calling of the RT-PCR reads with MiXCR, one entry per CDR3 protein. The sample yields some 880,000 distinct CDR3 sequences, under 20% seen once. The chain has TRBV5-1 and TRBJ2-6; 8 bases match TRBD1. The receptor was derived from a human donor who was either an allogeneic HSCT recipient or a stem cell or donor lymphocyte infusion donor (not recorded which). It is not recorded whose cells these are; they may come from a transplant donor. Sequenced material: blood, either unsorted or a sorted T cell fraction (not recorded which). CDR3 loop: CASSPQAGQGLGGGANVLTF. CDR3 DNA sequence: TGCGCCAGCAGCCCTCAGGCCGGACAGGGCCTAGGTGGTGGGGCCAACGTCCTGACTTTC.